Listed below are T cell receptor beta chains from one sample, sequenced in a study of T cells in Graves' hyperthyroidism and ophthalmopathy. TCRdb reprocessed the multiplex PCR reads via MiXCR and lists one record per CDR3 protein. The table shows about 360,000 distinct CDR3 sequences, with more than 15% occurring only once. The sequencing input was blood. All receptors derive from a woman aged 18-35 years with Graves' hyperthyroidism that later progressed to Graves' ophthalmopathy. Both conserved end residues are part of each CDR3. A D gene is named only where the DNA matches it firmly. Some rows have no size entry. The others give once, few or many, or a class for an expanded clone.

j_call clone_size d_call v_call cdr3_aa cdr3_nt
TRBJ1-2 - - TRBV11-2 CASSLDRDNRGYTF TGTGCCAGCAGCTTAGACAGGGATAATCGTGGCTACACCTTC
TRBJ2-7 many - TRBV12-3/TRBV12-4 CASSPVWDPPSTEQYF TGTGCCAGCAGTCCGGTATGGGACCCACCATCTACCGAGCAGTACTTC
TRBJ2-7 many - TRBV28 CASSLFGWYEQYF TGTGCCAGCAGTTTATTTGGTTGGTACGAGCAGTACTTC
TRBJ2-3 - - TRBV9 CASSVGQQAGRDTQYF TGTGCCAGCAGCGTAGGACAGCAGGCGGGACGAGATACGCAGTATTTT
TRBJ2-2 many - TRBV4-3 CASSRAGELFF TGCGCCAGCAGCCGCGCCGGGGAGCTGTTTTTT
TRBJ1-2 - - TRBV7-8 CASSPQGKDYGYTF TGTGCCAGCAGCCCTCAGGGGAAGGACTATGGCTACACCTTC
TRBJ2-3 - TRBD2 TRBV11-1 CASRPTRAGVPDTQYF TGTGCCAGCAGACCAACACGGGCGGGAGTTCCAGATACGCAGTATTTT
TRBJ2-5 many - TRBV12-3/TRBV12-4 CASSPPGYQETQYF TGTGCCAGCAGCCCCCCCGGGTACCAAGAGACCCAGTACTTC
TRBJ2-7 - TRBD1 TRBV6-2/TRBV6-3 CATRFGTGGVSAYEQYF TGTGCCACCCGGTTTGGGACAGGGGGGGTTTCGGCCTACGAGCAGTACTTC
TRBJ1-1 - - TRBV19 CASSIVPRRNREAFF TGTGCCAGTAGTATAGTCCCTCGCAGAAACCGTGAAGCTTTCTTT
TRBJ2-3 many - TRBV28 CASSLGRREKTDTQYF TGTGCCAGCAGTTTAGGGAGGCGGGAAAAAACAGATACGCAGTATTTT
TRBJ2-3 many - TRBV2 CASSDSAAGSWIDTQYF TGTGCCAGCAGTGATTCGGCAGCTGGGTCCTGGATAGATACGCAGTATTTT
TRBJ2-2 few - TRBV19 CASNQRPHTGELFF TGTGCCAGTAATCAGCGGCCCCACACCGGGGAGCTGTTTTTT
TRBJ2-7 - - TRBV10-3 CAAGLQGNYERYF TGTGCCGCCGGTTTACAGGGAAATTACGAGCGGTACTTC
TRBJ2-5 many TRBD2 TRBV19 CASSLGPSGLGGETQYF TGTGCCAGTAGCCTAGGCCCGTCGGGACTAGGCGGGGAGACCCAGTACTTC
TRBJ2-7 many - TRBV28 CASSDGLLSYEQYF TGTGCCAGCAGCGACGGACTCCTCTCCTACGAGCAGTACTTC
TRBJ2-1 many - TRBV5-1 CASSLVLSTNNEQFF TGCGCCAGCAGCTTGGTATTGTCTACTAACAATGAGCAGTTCTTC
TRBJ1-2 - - TRBV7-9 CASSLGGKGAVGDTNGCTF TGTGCCAGCAGCTTAGGGGGGAAAGGTGCGGTAGGGGACACCAATGGCTGCACCTTC
TRBJ2-7 many - TRBV11-2 CASSPRPSLGYEQYF TGTGCCAGCAGCCCGAGACCTTCCTTGGGCTACGAGCAGTACTTC
TRBJ1-2 few TRBD1 TRBV13 CASSSGIATGGTNYGYTF TGTGCCAGCAGCTCGGGTATTGCGACAGGGGGTACTAACTATGGCTACACCTTC
TRBJ1-6 - - TRBV4-2 CASRPGHLVVDSPLHF TGTGCCAGCAGACCCGGACACCTGGTAGTAGATTCACCCCTCCACTTT
TRBJ1-2 many TRBD1 TRBV7-2 CASSWTGGYGYTF TGTGCCAGCAGCTGGACAGGGGGCTATGGCTACACCTTC
TRBJ2-1 - TRBD2 TRBV5-1 CASSLGSGRSVNEQFF TGCGCCAGCAGCTTGGGGAGCGGGAGATCGGTAAATGAGCAGTTCTTC
TRBJ2-5 many - TRBV7-2 CASTQAMGGGETQYF TGTGCCAGCACCCAGGCTATGGGGGGCGGAGAGACCCAGTACTTC
TRBJ2-5 - TRBD2 TRBV30 CAWSAPLVLAVETQYF TGTGCCTGGAGTGCTCCGTTAGTGCTAGCGGTCGAGACCCAGTACTTC
TRBJ1-1 - - TRBV19 CASSITRGTEAFF TGTGCCAGTAGTATCACACGGGGAACTGAAGCTTTCTTT
TRBJ2-5 many TRBD1 TRBV5-1 CASSLDSRGRETQYF TGCGCCAGCAGCTTGGATTCCAGGGGGCGGGAGACCCAGTACTTC
TRBJ2-7 few - TRBV30 CAWGAGDFYEQYF TGTGCCTGGGGCGCCGGGGACTTCTACGAGCAGTACTTC
TRBJ1-5 many - TRBV2 CASSATGGLGQPQHF TGTGCCAGCAGTGCTACCGGGGGGCTTGGACAGCCCCAGCATTTT
TRBJ2-5 - - TRBV9 CASSVEMRETQYF TGTGCCAGCAGCGTAGAAATGAGAGAGACCCAGTACTTC
TRBJ2-1 - TRBD1 TRBV28 CASSPYDRGSYNEQFF TGTGCCAGCAGTCCCTATGACAGGGGGTCCTACAATGAGCAGTTCTTC
TRBJ2-1 - - TRBV19 CASSSPPRADEQFF TGTGCCAGTAGTAGCCCACCCAGAGCCGATGAGCAGTTCTTC
TRBJ1-1 - - TRBV2 CASRQMNTEAFF TGTGCCAGCAGGCAGATGAACACTGAAGCTTTCTTT
TRBJ2-7 many TRBD1 TRBV27 CASSAGTDYEQYF TGTGCCAGCAGTGCCGGGACAGATTACGAGCAGTACTTC
TRBJ2-3 many - TRBV12-3/TRBV12-4 CASSLGRTRDTQYF TGTGCCAGCAGCCTGGGACGTACTCGGGATACGCAGTATTTT
TRBJ2-5 - TRBD2 TRBV7-2 CASSPDRLAGPMYF TGTGCCAGCAGCCCAGACAGGCTAGCGGGACCCATGTACTTC
TRBJ2-7 few TRBD2 TRBV28 CASRPRGGTYEQYF TGTGCCAGCAGACCCCGGGGGGGGACCTACGAGCAGTACTTC
TRBJ1-1 few TRBD1 TRBV10-2 CATRVAGGGTEAFF TGCGCCACCAGGGTGGCAGGGGGCGGGACTGAAGCTTTCTTT
TRBJ2-1 many TRBD2 TRBV18 CASSPRLADKYNEQFF TGTGCCAGCTCACCACGACTAGCGGATAAATACAATGAGCAGTTCTTC
TRBJ1-4 - - TRBV7-9 CASSSLGGKLFF TGTGCCAGCAGCTCCCTGGGGGGAAAACTGTTTTTT